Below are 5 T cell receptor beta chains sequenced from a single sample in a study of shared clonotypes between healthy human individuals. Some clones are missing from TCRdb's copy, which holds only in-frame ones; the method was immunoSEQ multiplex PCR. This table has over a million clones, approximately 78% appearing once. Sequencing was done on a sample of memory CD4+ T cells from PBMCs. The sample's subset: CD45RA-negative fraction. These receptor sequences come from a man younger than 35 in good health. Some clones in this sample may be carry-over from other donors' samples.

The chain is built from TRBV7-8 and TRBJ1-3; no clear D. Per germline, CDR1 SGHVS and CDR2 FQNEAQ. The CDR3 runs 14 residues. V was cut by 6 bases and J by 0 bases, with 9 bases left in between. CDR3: CASRARDSGNTIYF. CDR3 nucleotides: TGTGCCAGCAGGGCACGGGACTCTGGAAACACCATATATTTT.

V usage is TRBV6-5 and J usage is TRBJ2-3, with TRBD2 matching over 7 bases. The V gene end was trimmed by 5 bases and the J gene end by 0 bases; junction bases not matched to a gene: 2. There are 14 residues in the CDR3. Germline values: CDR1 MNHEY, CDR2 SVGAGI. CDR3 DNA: TGTGCCAGCAGTGCTAGCGGAAGCACAGATACGCAGTATTTT. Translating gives CASSASGSTDTQYF.

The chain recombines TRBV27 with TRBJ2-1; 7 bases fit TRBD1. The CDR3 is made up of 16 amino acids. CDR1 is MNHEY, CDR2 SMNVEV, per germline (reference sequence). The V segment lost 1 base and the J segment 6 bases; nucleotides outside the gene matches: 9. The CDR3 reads CASSLFSRQGPNEQFF. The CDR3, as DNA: TGTGCCAGCAGTTTATTCTCGCGACAGGGTCCCAATGAGCAGTTCTTC.

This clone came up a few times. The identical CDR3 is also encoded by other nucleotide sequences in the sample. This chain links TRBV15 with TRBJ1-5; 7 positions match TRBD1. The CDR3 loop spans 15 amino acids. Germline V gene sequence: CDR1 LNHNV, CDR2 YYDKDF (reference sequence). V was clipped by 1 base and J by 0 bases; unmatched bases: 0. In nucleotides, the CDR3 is TGTGCCACCAGCAGAGGGACAGGTAGCAATCAGCCCCAGCATTTT. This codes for CATSRGTGSNQPQHF.

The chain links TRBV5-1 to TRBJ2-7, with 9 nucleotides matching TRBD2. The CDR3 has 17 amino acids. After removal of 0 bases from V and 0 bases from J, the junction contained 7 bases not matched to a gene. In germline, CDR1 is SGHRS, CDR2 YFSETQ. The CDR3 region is CASSLEVSGSSSYEQYF. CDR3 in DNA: TGCGCCAGCAGCTTGGAGGTTAGCGGGAGCTCCTCCTACGAGCAGTACTTC.